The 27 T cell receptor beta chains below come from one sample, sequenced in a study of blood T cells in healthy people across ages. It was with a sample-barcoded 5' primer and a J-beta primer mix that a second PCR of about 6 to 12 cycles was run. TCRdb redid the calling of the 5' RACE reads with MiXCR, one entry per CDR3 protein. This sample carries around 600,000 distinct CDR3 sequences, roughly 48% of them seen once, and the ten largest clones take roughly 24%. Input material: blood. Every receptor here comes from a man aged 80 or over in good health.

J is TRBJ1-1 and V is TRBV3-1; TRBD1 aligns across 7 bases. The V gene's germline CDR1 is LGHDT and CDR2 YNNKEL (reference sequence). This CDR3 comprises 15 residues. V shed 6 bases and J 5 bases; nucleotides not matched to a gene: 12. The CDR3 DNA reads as TGTGCCAGCAGTCCGGAACAGGGGACGTGGACTGAAGCTTTCTTT. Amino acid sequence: CASSPEQGTWTEAFF.

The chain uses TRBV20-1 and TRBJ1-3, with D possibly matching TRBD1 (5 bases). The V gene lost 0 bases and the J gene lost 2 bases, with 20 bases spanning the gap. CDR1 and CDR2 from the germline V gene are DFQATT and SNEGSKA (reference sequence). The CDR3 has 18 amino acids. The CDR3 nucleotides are TGCAGTGCTAGAGAGGGGTTTAGAGGGACGGCGGCTGGAAACACCATATATTTT. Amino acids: CSAREGFRGTAAGNTIYF.

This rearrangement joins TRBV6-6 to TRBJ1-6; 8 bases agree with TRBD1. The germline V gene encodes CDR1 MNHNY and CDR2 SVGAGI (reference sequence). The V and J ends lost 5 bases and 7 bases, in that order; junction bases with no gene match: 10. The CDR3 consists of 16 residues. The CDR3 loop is CASSHRRTGLNSPLHF. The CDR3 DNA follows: TGTGCCAGCAGTCACCGGCGGACAGGGCTGAATTCACCCCTCCACTTT.

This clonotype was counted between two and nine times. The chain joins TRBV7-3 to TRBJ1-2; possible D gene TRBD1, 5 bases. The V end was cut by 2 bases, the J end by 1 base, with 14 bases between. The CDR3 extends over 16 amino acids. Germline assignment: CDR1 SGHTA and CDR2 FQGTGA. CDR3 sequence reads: CASSLHGGMDNYGYTF. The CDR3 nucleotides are TGTGCCAGCAGCTTACACGGGGGGATGGATAACTATGGCTACACCTTC. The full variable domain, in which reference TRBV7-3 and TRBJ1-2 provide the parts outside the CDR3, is GAGVSQTPSNKVTEKGKYVELRCDPISGHTALYWYRQSLGQGPEFLIYFQGTGAADDSGLPNDRFFAVRPEGSVSTLKIQRTERGDSAVYLCASSLHGGMDNYGYTFGSGTRLTVV.

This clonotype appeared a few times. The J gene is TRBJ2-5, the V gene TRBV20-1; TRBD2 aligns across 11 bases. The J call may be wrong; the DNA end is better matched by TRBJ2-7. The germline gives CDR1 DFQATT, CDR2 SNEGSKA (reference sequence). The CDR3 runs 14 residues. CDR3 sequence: CSGMRASGRSEQYF. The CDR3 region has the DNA TGCAGTGGGATGAGGGCTAGCGGGAGGAGCGAGCAGTACTTC.

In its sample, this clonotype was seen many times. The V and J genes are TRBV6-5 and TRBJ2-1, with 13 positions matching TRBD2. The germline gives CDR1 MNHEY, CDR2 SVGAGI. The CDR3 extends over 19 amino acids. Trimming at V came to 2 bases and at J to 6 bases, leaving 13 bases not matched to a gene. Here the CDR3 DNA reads TGTGCCAGCAGTTACCTCGGCCGGACTAGCGGGAGCTGGGCCAATGAGCAGTTCTTC. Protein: CASSYLGRTSGSWANEQFF.

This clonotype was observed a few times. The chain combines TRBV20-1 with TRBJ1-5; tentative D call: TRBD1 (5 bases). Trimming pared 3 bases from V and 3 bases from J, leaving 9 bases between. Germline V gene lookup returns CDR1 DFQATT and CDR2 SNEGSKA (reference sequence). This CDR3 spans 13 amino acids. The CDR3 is CSARRQPNQPQHF. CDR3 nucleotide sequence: TGCAGTGCTAGGAGACAGCCCAATCAGCCCCAGCATTTT.

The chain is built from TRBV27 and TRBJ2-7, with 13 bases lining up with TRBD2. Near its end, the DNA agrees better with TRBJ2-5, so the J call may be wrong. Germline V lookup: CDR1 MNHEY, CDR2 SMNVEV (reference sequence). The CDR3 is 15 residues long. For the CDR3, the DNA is TGTGCCAGCAGTTTGCTGACTAGCGGGAGGGAGACCCAGTACTTC. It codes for CASSLLTSGRETQYF.

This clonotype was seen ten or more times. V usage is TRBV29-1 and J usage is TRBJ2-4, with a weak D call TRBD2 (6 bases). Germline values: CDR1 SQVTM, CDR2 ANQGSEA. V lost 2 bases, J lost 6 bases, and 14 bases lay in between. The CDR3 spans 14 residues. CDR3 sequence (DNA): TGCAGCGTTGAATCCTCGGCGGGGTTAAACATTCAGTACTTC. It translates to CSVESSAGLNIQYF. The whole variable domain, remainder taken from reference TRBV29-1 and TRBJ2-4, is SAVISQKPSRDICQRGTSLTIQCQVDSQVTMMFWYRQQPGQSLTLIATANQGSEATYESGFVIDKFPISRPNLTFSTLTVSNMSPEDSSIYLCSVESSAGLNIQYFGAGTRLSVL.

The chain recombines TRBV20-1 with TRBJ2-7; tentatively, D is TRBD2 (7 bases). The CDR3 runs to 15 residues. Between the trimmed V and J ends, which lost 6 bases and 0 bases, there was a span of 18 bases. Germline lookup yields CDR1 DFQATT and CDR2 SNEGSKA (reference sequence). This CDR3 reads CSASVGGVSSYEQYF. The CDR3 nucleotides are TGCAGTGCCTCGGTAGGGGGGGTGAGCTCCTACGAGCAGTACTTC.

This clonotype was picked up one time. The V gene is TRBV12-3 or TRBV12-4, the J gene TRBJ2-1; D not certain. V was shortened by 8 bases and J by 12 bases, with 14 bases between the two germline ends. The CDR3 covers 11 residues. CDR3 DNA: TGTGCCAGCCCTTACGGAGTCGCGCAGTTCTTC. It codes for CASPYGVAQFF.

CDR3 region: CASSRQGSNYGYTF. CDR3 DNA sequence: TGTGCCAGCAGTCGACAGGGGTCTAACTATGGCTACACCTTC. The rearrangement uses TRBV7-2 and TRBJ1-2; 8 nucleotides agree with TRBD1. CDR3 length equals 14 residues. The V gene's germline CDR1 is SGHTA and CDR2 FQGNSA. V shed 6 bases and J 0 bases; nucleotides not matched to a gene: 3.

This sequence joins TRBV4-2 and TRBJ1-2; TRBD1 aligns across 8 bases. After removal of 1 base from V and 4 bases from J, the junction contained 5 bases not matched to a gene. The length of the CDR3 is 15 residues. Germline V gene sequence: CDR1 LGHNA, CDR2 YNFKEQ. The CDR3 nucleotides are TGTGCCAGCAGCCAAGGAGGACAGGGTGGCTATGGCTACACCTTC. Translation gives CASSQGGQGGYGYTF.

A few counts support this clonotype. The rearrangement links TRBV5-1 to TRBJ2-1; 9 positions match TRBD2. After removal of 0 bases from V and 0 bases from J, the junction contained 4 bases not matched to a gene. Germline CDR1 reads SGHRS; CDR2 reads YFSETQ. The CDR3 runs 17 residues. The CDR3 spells CASSLGTSVTSYNEQFF. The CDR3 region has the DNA TGCGCCAGCAGCTTGGGGACTAGCGTCACCTCCTACAATGAGCAGTTCTTC. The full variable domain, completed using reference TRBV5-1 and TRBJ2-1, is KAGVTQTPRYLIKTRGQQVTLSCSPISGHRSVSWYQQTPGQGLQFLFEYFSETQRNKGNFPGRFSGRQFSNSRSEMNVSTLELGDSALYLCASSLGTSVTSYNEQFFGPGTRLTVL.

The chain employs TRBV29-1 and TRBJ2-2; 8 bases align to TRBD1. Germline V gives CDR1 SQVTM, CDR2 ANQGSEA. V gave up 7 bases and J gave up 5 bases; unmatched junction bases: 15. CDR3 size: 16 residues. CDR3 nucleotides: TGCAGCGCCCTTGCCAAACAGGGGGATCCTACCGGGGAGCTGTTTTTT. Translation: CSALAKQGDPTGELFF.

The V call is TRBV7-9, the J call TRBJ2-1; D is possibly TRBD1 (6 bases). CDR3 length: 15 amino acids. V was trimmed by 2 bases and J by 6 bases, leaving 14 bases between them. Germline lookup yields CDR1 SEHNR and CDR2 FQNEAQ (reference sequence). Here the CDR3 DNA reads TGTGCCAGCAGCTTAACAGGGAACAAGGGCAATGAGCAGTTCTTC. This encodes CASSLTGNKGNEQFF. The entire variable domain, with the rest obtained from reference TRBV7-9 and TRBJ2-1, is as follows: DTGVSQNPRHKITKRGQNVTFRCDPISEHNRLYWYRQTLGQGPEFLTYFQNEAQLEKSRLLSDRFSAERPKGSFSTLEIQRTEQGDSAMYLCASSLTGNKGNEQFFGPGTRLTVL.

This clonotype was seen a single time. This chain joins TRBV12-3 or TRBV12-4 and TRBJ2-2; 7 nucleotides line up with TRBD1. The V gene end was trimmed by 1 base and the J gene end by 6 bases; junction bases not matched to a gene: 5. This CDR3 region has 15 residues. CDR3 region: CASSLGTGSSGELFF. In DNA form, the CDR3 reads TGTGCCAGCAGTTTAGGGACAGGATCTTCCGGGGAGCTGTTTTTT.

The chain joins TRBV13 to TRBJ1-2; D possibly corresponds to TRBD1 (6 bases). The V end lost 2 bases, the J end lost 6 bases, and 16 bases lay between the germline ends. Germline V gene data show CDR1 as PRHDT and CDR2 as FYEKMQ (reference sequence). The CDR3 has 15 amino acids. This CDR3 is CASSLYGGRTDGYTF. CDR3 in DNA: TGTGCCAGCAGCTTATATGGGGGGCGGACTGATGGCTACACCTTC.

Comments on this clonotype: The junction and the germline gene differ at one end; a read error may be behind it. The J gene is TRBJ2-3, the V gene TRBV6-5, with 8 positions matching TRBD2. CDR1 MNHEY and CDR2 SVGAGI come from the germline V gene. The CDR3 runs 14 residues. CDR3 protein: CVSSWSGSTDAQYF. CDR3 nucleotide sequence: TGTGTCAGCAGTTGGAGCGGGAGCACAGATGCGCAGTATTTT.

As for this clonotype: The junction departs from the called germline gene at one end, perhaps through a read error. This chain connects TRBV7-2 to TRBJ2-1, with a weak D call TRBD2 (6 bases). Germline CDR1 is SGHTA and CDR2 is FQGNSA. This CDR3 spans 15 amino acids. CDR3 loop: CASSRSGQSLNGQFF. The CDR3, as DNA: TGTGCCAGCAGCCGAAGCGGGCAGTCACTCAATGGGCAGTTCTTC.

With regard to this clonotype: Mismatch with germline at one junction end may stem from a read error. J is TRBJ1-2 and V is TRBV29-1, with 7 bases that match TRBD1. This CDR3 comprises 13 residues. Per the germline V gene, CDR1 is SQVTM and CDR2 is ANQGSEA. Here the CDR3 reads CSALVTGASGYTF. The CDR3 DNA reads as TGCAGCGCACTAGTAACAGGGGCAAGCGGCTATACCTTC.

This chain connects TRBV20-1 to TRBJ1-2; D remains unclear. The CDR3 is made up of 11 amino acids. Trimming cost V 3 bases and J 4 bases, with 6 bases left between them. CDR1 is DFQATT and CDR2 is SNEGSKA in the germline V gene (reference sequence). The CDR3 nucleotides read TGCAGTGCTAGTTCCGTCTATGGCTACACCTTC. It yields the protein CSASSVYGYTF.

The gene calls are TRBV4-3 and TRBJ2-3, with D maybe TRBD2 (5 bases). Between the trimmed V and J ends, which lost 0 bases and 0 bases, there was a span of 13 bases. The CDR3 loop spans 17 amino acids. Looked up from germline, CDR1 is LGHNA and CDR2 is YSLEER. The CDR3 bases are TGCGCCAGCAGCCAAGATTTCAGAGGGATTAGCACAGATACGCAGTATTTT. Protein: CASSQDFRGISTDTQYF.

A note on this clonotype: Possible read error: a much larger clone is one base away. The CDR3 region has the DNA TGTGCCAGCAGTTACTCCAGACAGGGCGCAAAACTGTTTTTT. Amino acid sequence: CASSYSRQGAKLFF. This chain joins TRBV6-5 and TRBJ1-4; 7 bases are a match to TRBD1. The V and J ends lost 0 bases and 10 bases, in that order; junction bases with no gene match: 5. CDR1 is MNHEY and CDR2 is SVGAGI in the germline V gene. CDR3 length equals 14 residues.

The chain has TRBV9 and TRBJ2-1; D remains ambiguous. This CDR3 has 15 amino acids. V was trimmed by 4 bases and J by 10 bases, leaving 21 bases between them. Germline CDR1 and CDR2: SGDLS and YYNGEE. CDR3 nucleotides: TGTGCCAGCAGCCCCCGAGATGTTTCCTTTTGGGAGCAGTTCTTC. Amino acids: CASSPRDVSFWEQFF.

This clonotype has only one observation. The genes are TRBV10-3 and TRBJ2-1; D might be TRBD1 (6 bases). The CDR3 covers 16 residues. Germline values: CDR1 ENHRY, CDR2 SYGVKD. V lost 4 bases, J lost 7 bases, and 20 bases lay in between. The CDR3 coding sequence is TGTGCCATCAGTGCCACAACAGGGCGCGGACAGAATGAGCAGTTCTTC. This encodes CAISATTGRGQNEQFF.

CDR3 loop: CAARGSYNSPLHF. The CDR3 DNA reads TGTGCCGCCAGGGGGTCCTATAATTCACCCCTCCACTTT. The rearrangement links TRBV28 to TRBJ1-6, with 7 positions matching TRBD1. V shed 11 bases and J 1 base; nucleotides not matched to a gene: 2. Looked up from germline, CDR1 is MDHEN and CDR2 is SYDVKM. The CDR3 totals 13 residues.